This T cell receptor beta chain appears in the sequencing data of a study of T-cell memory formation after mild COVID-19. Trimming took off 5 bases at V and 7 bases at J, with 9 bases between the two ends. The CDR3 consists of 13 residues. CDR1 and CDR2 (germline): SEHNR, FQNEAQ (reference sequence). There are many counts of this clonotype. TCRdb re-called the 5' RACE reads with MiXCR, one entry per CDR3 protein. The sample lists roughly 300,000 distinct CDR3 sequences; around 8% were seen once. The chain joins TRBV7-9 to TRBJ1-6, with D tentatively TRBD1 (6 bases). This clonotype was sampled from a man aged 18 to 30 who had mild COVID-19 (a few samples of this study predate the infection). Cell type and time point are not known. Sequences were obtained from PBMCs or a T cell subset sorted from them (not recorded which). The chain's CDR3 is CASSPTGNSPLHF. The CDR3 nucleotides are TGTGCCAGCAGCCCCACAGGGAATTCACCCCTCCACTTT.